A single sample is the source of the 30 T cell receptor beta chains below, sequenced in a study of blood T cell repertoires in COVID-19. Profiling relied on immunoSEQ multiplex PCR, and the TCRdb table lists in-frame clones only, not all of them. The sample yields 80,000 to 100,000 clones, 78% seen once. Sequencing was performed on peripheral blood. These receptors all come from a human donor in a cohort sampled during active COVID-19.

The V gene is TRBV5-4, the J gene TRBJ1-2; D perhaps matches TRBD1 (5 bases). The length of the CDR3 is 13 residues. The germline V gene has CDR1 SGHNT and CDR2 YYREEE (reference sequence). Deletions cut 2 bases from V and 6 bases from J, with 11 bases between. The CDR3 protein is CASSLGQNDGYTF. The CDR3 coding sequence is TGTGCCAGCAGCTTAGGACAAAACGATGGCTACACCTTC.

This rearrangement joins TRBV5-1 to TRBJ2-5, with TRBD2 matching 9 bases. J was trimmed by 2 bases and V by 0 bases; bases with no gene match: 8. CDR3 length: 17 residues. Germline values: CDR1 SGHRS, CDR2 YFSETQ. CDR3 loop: CASSLGLAGTPQETQYF. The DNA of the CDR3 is TGCGCCAGCAGCTTGGGGCTAGCGGGAACCCCACAAGAGACCCAGTACTTC.

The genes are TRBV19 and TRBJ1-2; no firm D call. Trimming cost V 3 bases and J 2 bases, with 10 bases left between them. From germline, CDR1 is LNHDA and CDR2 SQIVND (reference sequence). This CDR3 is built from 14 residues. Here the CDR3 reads CASSIPGLNYGYTF. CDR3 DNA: TGTGCCAGTAGTATCCCGGGGTTAAACTATGGCTACACCTTC.

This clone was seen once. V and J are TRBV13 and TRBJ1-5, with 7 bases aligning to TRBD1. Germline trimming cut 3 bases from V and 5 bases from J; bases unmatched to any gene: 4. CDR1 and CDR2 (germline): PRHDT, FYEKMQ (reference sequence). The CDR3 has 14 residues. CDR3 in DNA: TGTGCCAGCAGCTTCGGGACAGACCATCAGCCCCAGCATTTT. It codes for CASSFGTDHQPQHF.

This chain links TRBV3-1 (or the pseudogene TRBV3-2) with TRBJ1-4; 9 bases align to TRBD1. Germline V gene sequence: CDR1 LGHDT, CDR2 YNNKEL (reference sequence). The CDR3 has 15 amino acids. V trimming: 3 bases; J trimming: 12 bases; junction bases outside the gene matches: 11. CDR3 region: CASSQGQGAGRELFF. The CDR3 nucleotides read TGTGCCAGCAGCCAGGGACAGGGCGCGGGTAGGGAACTGTTTTTT.

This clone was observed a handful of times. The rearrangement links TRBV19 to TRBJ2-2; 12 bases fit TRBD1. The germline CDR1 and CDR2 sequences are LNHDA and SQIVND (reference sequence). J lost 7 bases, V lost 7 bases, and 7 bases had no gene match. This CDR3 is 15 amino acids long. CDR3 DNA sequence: TGTGCCAGTACCCCCGGGACAGGGGGCGTCGGGGAGCTGTTTTTT. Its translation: CASTPGTGGVGELFF.

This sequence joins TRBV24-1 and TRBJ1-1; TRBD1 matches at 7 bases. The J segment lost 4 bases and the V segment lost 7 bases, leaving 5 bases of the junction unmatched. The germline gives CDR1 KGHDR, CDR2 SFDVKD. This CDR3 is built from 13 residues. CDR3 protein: CATRAQGVTEAFF. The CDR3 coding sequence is TGTGCCACCAGAGCCCAGGGGGTCACTGAAGCTTTCTTT.

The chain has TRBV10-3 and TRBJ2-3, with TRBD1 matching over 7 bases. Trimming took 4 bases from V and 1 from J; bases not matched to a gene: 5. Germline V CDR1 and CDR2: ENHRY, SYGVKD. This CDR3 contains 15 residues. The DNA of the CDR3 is TGTGCCATCAGTGGTTTACAGGGGCGCACAGATACGCAGTATTTT. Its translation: CAISGLQGRTDTQYF.

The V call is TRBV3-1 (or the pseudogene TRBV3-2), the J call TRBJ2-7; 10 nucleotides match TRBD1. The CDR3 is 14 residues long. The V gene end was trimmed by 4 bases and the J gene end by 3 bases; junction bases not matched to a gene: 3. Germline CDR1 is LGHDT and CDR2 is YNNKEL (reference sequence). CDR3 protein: CASSLGQGSYEQYF. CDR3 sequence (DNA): TGTGCCAGCAGCCTGGGACAGGGGAGCTACGAGCAGTACTTC.

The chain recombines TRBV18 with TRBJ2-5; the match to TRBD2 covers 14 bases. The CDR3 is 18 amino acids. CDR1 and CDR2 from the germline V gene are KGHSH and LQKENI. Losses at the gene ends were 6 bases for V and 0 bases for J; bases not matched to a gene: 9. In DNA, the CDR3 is TGTGCCAGCTCCCTCGGACTAGCGGGGGGACCGTACCAAGAGACCCAGTACTTC. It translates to CASSLGLAGGPYQETQYF. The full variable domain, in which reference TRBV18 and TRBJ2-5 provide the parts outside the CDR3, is NAGVMQNPRHLVRRRGQEARLRCSPMKGHSHVYWYRQLPEEGLKFMVYLQKENIIDESGMPKERFSAEFPKEGPSILRIQQVVRGDSAAYFCASSLGLAGGPYQETQYFGPGTRLLVL.

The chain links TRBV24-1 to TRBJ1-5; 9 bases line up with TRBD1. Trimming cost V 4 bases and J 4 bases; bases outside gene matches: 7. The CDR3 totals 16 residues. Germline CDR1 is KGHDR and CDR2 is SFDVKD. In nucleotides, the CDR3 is TGTGCCACCAGTGACTCGGACAGGGGAAGTAATCAGCCCCAGCATTTT. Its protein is CATSDSDRGSNQPQHF.

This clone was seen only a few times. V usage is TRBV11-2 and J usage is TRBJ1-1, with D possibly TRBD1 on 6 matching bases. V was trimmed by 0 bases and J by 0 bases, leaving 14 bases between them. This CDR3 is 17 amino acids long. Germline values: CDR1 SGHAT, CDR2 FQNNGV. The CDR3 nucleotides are TGTGCCAGCAGCTTAGAAGGGGGATGGGGTATGAACACTGAAGCTTTCTTT. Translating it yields CASSLEGGWGMNTEAFF.

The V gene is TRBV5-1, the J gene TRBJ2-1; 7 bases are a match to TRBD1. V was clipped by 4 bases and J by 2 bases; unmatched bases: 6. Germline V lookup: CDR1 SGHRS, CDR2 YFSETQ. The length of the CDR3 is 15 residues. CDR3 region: CASSLTGTPYNEQFF. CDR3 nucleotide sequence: TGCGCCAGCAGCCTGACAGGGACCCCCTACAATGAGCAGTTCTTC.

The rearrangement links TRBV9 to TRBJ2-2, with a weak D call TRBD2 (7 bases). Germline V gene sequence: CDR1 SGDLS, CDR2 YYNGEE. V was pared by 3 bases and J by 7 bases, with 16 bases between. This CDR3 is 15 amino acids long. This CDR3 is CASSGGGGAGGELFF. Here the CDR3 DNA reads TGTGCCAGCAGCGGTGGTGGGGGGGCCGGCGGGGAGCTGTTTTTT.

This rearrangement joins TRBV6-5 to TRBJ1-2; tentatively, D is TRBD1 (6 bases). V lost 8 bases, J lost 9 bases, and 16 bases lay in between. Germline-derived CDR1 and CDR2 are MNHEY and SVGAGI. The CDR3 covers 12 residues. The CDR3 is CASLETGGSYTF. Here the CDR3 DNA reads TGTGCCAGCCTTGAAACGGGGGGCAGCTACACCTTC.

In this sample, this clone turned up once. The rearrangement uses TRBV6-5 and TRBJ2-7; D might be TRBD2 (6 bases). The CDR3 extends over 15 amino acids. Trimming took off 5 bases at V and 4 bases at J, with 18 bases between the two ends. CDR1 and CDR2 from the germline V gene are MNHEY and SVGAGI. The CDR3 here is CASSPSGAGRYEQYV. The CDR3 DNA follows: TGTGCCAGCAGTCCCAGCGGTGCGGGGCGTTACGAGCAGTACGTC.

CDR3 loop: CASTPAKGGAYEQYF. DNA for the CDR3: TGTGCCAGTACCCCCGCGAAGGGGGGGGCCTACGAGCAGTACTTC. The chain employs TRBV19 and TRBJ2-7, with D possibly TRBD2 on 7 matching bases. The ends were cut back, 7 bases at V and 2 bases at J, with 18 bases in the middle. Germline CDR1 is LNHDA and CDR2 is SQIVND (reference sequence). This CDR3 has 15 amino acids.

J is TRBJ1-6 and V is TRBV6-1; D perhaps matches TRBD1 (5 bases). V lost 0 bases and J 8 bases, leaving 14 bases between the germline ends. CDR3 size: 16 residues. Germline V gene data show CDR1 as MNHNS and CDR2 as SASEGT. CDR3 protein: CASSEADSQDYSPLHF. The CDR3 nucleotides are TGTGCCAGCAGTGAAGCCGACAGTCAGGATTATTCACCCCTCCACTTT.

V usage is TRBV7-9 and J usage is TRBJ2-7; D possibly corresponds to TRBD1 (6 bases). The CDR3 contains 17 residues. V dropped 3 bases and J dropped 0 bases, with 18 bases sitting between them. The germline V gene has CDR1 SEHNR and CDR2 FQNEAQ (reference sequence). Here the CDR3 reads CASSFSAGQRSSYEQYV. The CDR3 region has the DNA TGTGCCAGCAGCTTTTCGGCTGGACAGCGGAGCTCCTACGAGCAGTACGTC.

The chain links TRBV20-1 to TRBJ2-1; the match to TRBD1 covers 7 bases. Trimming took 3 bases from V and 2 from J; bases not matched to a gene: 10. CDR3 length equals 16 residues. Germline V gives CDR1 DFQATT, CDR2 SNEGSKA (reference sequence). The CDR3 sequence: CSASVTGAPTYNEQFF. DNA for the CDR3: TGCAGTGCTAGTGTCACAGGGGCACCGACCTACAATGAGCAGTTCTTC.

Here the CDR3 reads CASSFSGIAEAFF. The CDR3 DNA sequence: TGTGCCAGCAGTTTTTCCGGGATCGCTGAAGCTTTCTTT. The chain combines TRBV27 with TRBJ1-1; D is unresolved. The CDR3 totals 13 residues. V was shortened by 3 bases and J by 6 bases, with 11 bases between the two germline ends. The germline V gene has CDR1 MNHEY and CDR2 SMNVEV (reference sequence).

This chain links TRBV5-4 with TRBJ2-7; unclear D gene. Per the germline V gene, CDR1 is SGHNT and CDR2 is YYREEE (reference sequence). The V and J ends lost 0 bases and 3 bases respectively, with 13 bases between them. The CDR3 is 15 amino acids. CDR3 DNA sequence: TGTGCCAGCAGCTTGGAGTCGCGGAGCATCTACGAGCAGTACTTC. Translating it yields CASSLESRSIYEQYF.

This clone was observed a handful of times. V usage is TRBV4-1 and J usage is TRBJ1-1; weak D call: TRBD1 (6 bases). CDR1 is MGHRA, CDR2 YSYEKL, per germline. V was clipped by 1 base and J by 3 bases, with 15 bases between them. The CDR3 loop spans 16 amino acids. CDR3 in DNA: TGCGCCAGCAGCCAAGGCGGGGGGCTTTTGGACACTGAAGCTTTCTTT. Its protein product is CASSQGGGLLDTEAFF.

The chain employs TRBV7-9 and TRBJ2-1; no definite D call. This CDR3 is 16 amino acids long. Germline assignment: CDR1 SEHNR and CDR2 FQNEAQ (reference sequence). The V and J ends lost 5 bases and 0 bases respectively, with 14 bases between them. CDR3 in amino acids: CASSPQNPVSYNEQFF. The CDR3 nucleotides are TGTGCCAGCAGCCCCCAGAACCCAGTCTCCTACAATGAGCAGTTCTTC.

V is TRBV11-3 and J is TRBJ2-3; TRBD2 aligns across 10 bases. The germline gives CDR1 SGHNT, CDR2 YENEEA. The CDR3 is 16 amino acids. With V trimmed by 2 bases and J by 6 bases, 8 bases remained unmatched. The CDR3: CASSLRLAGVLDTQYF. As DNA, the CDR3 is TGTGCCAGCAGCTTACGGCTAGCGGGAGTTCTTGATACGCAGTATTTT.

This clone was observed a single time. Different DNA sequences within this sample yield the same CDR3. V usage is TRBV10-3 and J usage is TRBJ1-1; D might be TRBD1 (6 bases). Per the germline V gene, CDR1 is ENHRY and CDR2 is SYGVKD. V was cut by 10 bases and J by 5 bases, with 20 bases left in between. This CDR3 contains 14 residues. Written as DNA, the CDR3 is TGTGCCACCTACAGGACAGAGGAGAATACTGAAGCTTTCTTT. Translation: CATYRTEENTEAFF.

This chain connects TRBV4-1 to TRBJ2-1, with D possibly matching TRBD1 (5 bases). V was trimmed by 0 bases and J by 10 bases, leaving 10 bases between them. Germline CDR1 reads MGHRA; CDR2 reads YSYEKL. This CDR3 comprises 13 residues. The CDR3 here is CASSQEGRVEQFF. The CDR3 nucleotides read TGCGCCAGCAGCCAAGAAGGCAGGGTGGAGCAGTTCTTC.

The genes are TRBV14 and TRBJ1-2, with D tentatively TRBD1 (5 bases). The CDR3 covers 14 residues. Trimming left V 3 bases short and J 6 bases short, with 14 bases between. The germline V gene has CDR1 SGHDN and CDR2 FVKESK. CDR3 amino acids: CASSQEGRADGYTF. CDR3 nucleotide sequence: TGTGCCAGCAGCCAGGAGGGCAGGGCCGATGGCTACACCTTC.

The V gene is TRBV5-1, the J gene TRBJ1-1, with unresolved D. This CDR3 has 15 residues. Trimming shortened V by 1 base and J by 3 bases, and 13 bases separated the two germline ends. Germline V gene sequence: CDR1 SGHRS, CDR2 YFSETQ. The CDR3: CASSLMEGGDTEAFF. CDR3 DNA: TGCGCCAGCAGCTTGATGGAGGGAGGTGACACTGAAGCTTTCTTT. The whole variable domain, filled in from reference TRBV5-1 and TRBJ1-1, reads KAGVTQTPRYLIKTRGQQVTLSCSPISGHRSVSWYQQTPGQGLQFLFEYFSETQRNKGNFPGRFSGRQFSNSRSEMNVSTLELGDSALYLCASSLMEGGDTEAFFGQGTRLTVV.

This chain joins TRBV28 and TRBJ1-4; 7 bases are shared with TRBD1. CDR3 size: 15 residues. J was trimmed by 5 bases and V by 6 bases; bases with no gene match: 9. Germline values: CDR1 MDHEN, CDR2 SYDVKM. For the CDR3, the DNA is TGTGCCAGCAGCCCGAACAGGGGTATAAATGAAAAACTGTTTTTT. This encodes CASSPNRGINEKLFF.